This entry describes one T cell receptor beta chain. Antigen: not known. CD4+ T cells from unexposed donors were obtained before the COVID-19 pandemic (2011-2018). Naive and memory CD4+ T cells were separated from cryopreserved PBMCs. The record originates from a study of CD4 T cells in relation to SARS-CoV-2 and coronaviruses. At the level of the study: The HLA restriction of the shared crossreactive spike epitopes was mapped. Study-wide results and caveats: Around 60% of donors had memory CD4+ clonotypes crossrecognizing SARS-CoV-2 and common cold coronavirus spike.

V was trimmed by 11 bases and J by 0 bases, leaving 8 bases between them. This CDR3 is 12 amino acids long. Sequencing was performed with immunoSEQ multiplex PCR; in TCRdb, only in-frame clones are kept and a portion is missing. Of roughly 57,000 clones listed, roughly 89% are singletons. Material: memory CD4+ T cells from PBMCs. This clonotype was sampled from a human donor in good health. The V gene is TRBV12-3 or TRBV12-4, the J gene TRBJ1-5; D ambiguous. DNA for the CDR3: TGTGCCTCGGGTTATAGCAATCAGCCCCAGCATTTT. Residues: CASGYSNQPQHF.